The next 11 T cell receptor beta chains were all read from a single sample in a study of blood T cell repertoires in COVID-19. Generated by immunoSEQ multiplex PCR, the TCRdb table keeps only in-frame clones and is missing some. The sample includes some 120,000 clones, 80% to 85% of them seen just once. Sequencing input: peripheral blood. The receptor source for this set is a woman in her 30s who had recovered from COVID-19.

V and J are TRBV29-1 and TRBJ2-3; 10 nucleotides agree with TRBD2. V was clipped by 2 bases and J by 5 bases; unmatched bases: 4. The CDR3 totals 14 residues. Germline-derived CDR1 and CDR2 are SQVTM and ANQGSEA. The CDR3 nucleotides are TGCAGCGTTGAACTAGCGGGAGTAGGAGATACGCAGTATTTT. Translating gives CSVELAGVGDTQYF.

The chain has TRBV5-6 and TRBJ1-5; tentatively, D is TRBD1 (5 bases). Germline V gene sequence: CDR1 SGHDT, CDR2 YYEEEE. The CDR3 sequence is 18 residues long. Trimming removed 4 bases from V and 0 bases from J, with 20 bases in between. The CDR3 DNA follows: TGTGCCAGCAGCGCCGGGGGAAATTTTGGGGCTAGCAATCAGCCCCAGCATTTT. Protein product: CASSAGGNFGASNQPQHF.

The table lists this clone with a count of one. The chain has TRBV19 and TRBJ2-7, with D maybe TRBD2 (6 bases). Deletions cut 6 bases from V and 4 bases from J, with 7 bases between. CDR3 length: 11 residues. CDR1 is LNHDA, CDR2 SQIVND, per germline (reference sequence). This CDR3 is CASRGGYEQYF. CDR3 DNA sequence: TGTGCCAGTAGAGGAGGGTACGAGCAGTACTTC. The full variable domain, in which reference TRBV19 and TRBJ2-7 provide the parts outside the CDR3, is DGGITQSPKYLFRKEGQNVTLSCEQNLNHDAMYWYRQDPGQGLRLIYYSQIVNDFQKGDIAEGYSVSREKKESFPLTVTSAQKNPTAFYLCASRGGYEQYFGPGTRLTVT.

The V call is TRBV2, the J call TRBJ2-5, with D uncertain. Trimming removed 6 bases at V and 5 bases at J, with 7 bases between. The CDR3 consists of 11 residues. Germline lookup yields CDR1 SNHLY and CDR2 FYNNEI. The CDR3 sequence: CASRAWETQYF. The DNA of the CDR3 is TGTGCCAGCAGGGCCTGGGAGACCCAGTACTTC.

This clone appeared a single time. The chain uses TRBV27 and TRBJ2-4; 7 nucleotides match TRBD2. The CDR3 is made up of 15 amino acids. Germline CDR1 reads MNHEY; CDR2 reads SMNVEV (reference sequence). V lost 4 bases to trimming and J lost 8 bases; unmatched junction nucleotides: 11. CDR3: CASSSSRGGRDIQYF. The CDR3 region has the DNA TGTGCCAGCAGTTCATCTCGGGGAGGGAGGGACATTCAGTACTTC.

The V call is TRBV18, the J call TRBJ2-1; D is possibly TRBD2 (5 bases). Germline V CDR1 and CDR2: KGHSH, LQKENI. The CDR3 contains 15 residues. Deletions cut 2 bases from V and 4 bases from J, with 12 bases between. The CDR3 spells CASSPWAGVYNEQFF. CDR3 DNA: TGTGCCAGCTCACCATGGGCGGGCGTATACAATGAGCAGTTCTTC.

A few counts support this clone. The chain combines TRBV12-3 or TRBV12-4 with TRBJ2-7; D is unclear. The V gene lost 3 bases and the J gene lost 3 bases, with 9 bases spanning the gap. The CDR3 is 13 amino acids. This CDR3 reads CASSFYGSYEQYF. For the CDR3, the DNA is TGTGCCAGCAGTTTTTATGGCAGCTACGAGCAGTACTTC.

This clone was detected once. The chain joins TRBV11-2 to TRBJ2-2, with 8 bases aligning to TRBD1. CDR1 and CDR2 (germline): SGHAT, FQNNGV. This CDR3 comprises 15 residues. V trimming: 4 bases; J trimming: 7 bases; junction bases outside the gene matches: 8. The CDR3 DNA reads as TGTGCCAGCAGCTCTTCCAGGACAGGGATCGGGGAGCTGTTTTTT. It encodes CASSSSRTGIGELFF.

The genes are TRBV7-2 and TRBJ1-2; 9 bases align to TRBD1. J gave up 8 bases and V 4 bases, and 5 bases lay outside the gene matches. Germline-derived CDR1 and CDR2 are SGHTA and FQGNSA. The CDR3 spans 13 residues. CDR3: CASSSGQGRGYTF. The CDR3 DNA reads as TGTGCCAGCAGCTCAGGACAGGGGCGCGGCTACACCTTC.

This clone showed up just once. The chain carries TRBV7-3 and TRBJ2-3; 8 nucleotides match TRBD1. Germline CDR1 reads SGHTA; CDR2 reads FQGTGA. V lost 2 bases and J lost 4; bases outside the gene matches: 5. This CDR3 has 15 amino acids. Written as DNA, the CDR3 is TGTGCCAGCAGCTTAGGACAGGGTTTTTCAGATACGCAGTATTTT. It yields the protein CASSLGQGFSDTQYF. Full variable domain (rest looked up from reference TRBV7-3 and TRBJ2-3): GAGVSQTPSNKVTEKGKYVELRCDPISGHTALYWYRQSLGQGPEFLIYFQGTGAADDSGLPNDRFFAVRPEGSVSTLKIQRTERGDSAVYLCASSLGQGFSDTQYFGPGTRLTVL.

The table lists this clone with a few counts. This chain connects TRBV5-6 to TRBJ2-5; 10 positions match TRBD2. The junction had 19 bases not matched to a gene; V was cut back by 3 bases and J by 5 bases. The CDR3 is 19 residues long. The germline V gene encodes CDR1 SGHDT and CDR2 YYEEEE. This chain's CDR3 is CASSWPDEREGLGRETQYF. As DNA, the CDR3 is TGTGCCAGCAGCTGGCCAGATGAGCGGGAGGGCCTGGGTCGGGAGACCCAGTACTTC.